These 14 T cell receptor beta chains came from one sample sequenced in a study of cytomegalovirus exposure and HLA in healthy donors. Measured with immunoSEQ multiplex PCR; TCRdb has only the in-frame clones, and not every one. The sample has roughly 120,000 clones, approximately 85% seen once. Sample: PBMCs. The receptors were sampled from a young man in good health and CMV-seronegative.

V gene TRBV30 combines with J gene TRBJ2-7; D ambiguous. The germline gives CDR1 GTSNPN, CDR2 SVGIG (reference sequence). This CDR3 contains 15 residues. Trimming cost V 2 bases and J 2 bases, with 16 bases left between them. The CDR3 DNA is TGTGCCTGGAGTCCCCCGCGGCGGCACGCCTACGAGCAGTACTTC. Its translation: CAWSPPRRHAYEQYF. The full variable domain, completed using reference TRBV30 and TRBJ2-7, is SQTIHQWPATLVQPVGSPLSLECTVEGTSNPNLYWYRQAAGRGLQLLFYSVGIGQISSEVPQNLSASRPQDRQFILSSKKLLLSDSGFYLCAWSPPRRHAYEQYFGPGTRLTVT.

The rearrangement joins TRBV10-2 to TRBJ2-1; D ambiguous. Germline assignment: CDR1 WSHSY and CDR2 SAAADI. This CDR3 region has 15 residues. Trimming took off 0 bases at V and 14 bases at J, with 20 bases between the two ends. CDR3 sequence reads: CASSESVARVQRKFF. The CDR3 DNA reads as TGCGCCAGCAGTGAGTCAGTAGCCAGAGTTCAGCGCAAGTTCTTC.

This clone was seen only once. The chain couples TRBV10-1 to TRBJ2-3; 8 bases match TRBD1. CDR3 size: 17 residues. CDR1 is WNHNN and CDR2 is SYGVQD in the germline V gene (reference sequence). V dropped 0 bases and J dropped 4; count of bases not matched to a gene: 9. CDR3 amino acids: CASSESPGQGLSDTQYF. The CDR3 DNA follows: TGCGCCAGCAGTGAGTCCCCTGGACAGGGTTTGTCAGATACGCAGTATTTT.

The J gene is TRBJ1-2, the V gene TRBV19; 9 nucleotides align to TRBD1. CDR1 and CDR2 from the germline V gene are LNHDA and SQIVND (reference sequence). The junction had 13 bases not matched to a gene; V was cut back by 9 bases and J by 2 bases. The CDR3 is 16 amino acids. The CDR3 DNA reads as TGTGCCAGGCCAAAAACCGGAACAGGGGGCAACTATGGCTACACCTTC. The encoded protein is CARPKTGTGGNYGYTF.

The V gene is TRBV9, the J gene TRBJ1-4, with 8 positions matching TRBD1. Looked up from germline, CDR1 is SGDLS and CDR2 is YYNGEE. The junction had 10 bases not matched to a gene; V was cut back by 2 bases and J by 1 base. The CDR3 covers 18 residues. The CDR3 region has the DNA TGTGCCAGCAGCGTCGGCAGGGGGCAGAAGGGAACTAATGAAAAACTGTTTTTT. Translated, it gives CASSVGRGQKGTNEKLFF.

The chain combines TRBV4-1 with TRBJ1-2; no reliable D call. Trimming took off 3 bases at V and 8 bases at J, with 19 bases between the two ends. The CDR3 length is 15 residues. The germline V gene has CDR1 MGHRA and CDR2 YSYEKL. CDR3 residues: CASSHPDSYLGGYTF. In nucleotides, the CDR3 is TGCGCCAGCAGCCATCCCGATTCGTACCTCGGGGGCTACACCTTC.

V usage is TRBV7-6 and J usage is TRBJ2-7; D is unclear. With 1 base removed from V and 0 bases from J, the gap between germline ends came to 7 bases. This CDR3 contains 14 residues. In germline, CDR1 is SGHVS, CDR2 FNYEAQ. CDR3 sequence: CASSLVIGSYEQYF. CDR3 nucleotides: TGTGCCAGCAGCTTAGTCATCGGCTCCTACGAGCAGTACTTC.

This chain uses TRBV19 with TRBJ2-1, with D perhaps matching TRBD2 (5 bases). V was shortened by 1 base and J by 7 bases, with 8 bases between the two germline ends. The CDR3 is 13 amino acids. Germline V gives CDR1 LNHDA, CDR2 SQIVND (reference sequence). CDR3 in amino acids: CASSIARLNEQFF. As DNA, the CDR3 is TGTGCCAGTAGTATAGCCCGACTAAATGAGCAGTTCTTC.

This clone has just one count. CDR3: CASSPLPTGPSTDTQYF. The DNA for the CDR3 is TGTGCCAGCAGTCCCCTACCGACAGGCCCTAGCACAGATACGCAGTATTTT. This chain uses TRBV25-1 with TRBJ2-3; possibly TRBD1 for D (6 bases). Trimming took off 5 bases at V and 0 bases at J, with 18 bases between the two ends. Germline V gene lookup returns CDR1 MGHDK and CDR2 SYGVNS. The CDR3 runs 17 residues.

A few counts support this clone. This chain joins TRBV4-2 and TRBJ1-2; no firm D call. CDR1 LGHNA and CDR2 YNFKEQ come from the germline V gene. The CDR3 length is 14 residues. Trimming took off 1 base at V and 5 bases at J, with 11 bases between the two ends. Here the CDR3 reads CASSQGQAGYGYTF. CDR3 bases: TGTGCCAGCAGCCAAGGTCAGGCGGGTTATGGCTACACCTTC.

This clone was seen a handful of times. The J gene is TRBJ2-7, the V gene TRBV19; D unclear. V lost 5 bases to trimming and J lost 3 bases, with 11 bases between them. CDR1 and CDR2 (germline): LNHDA, SQIVND (reference sequence). The CDR3 covers 13 residues. The CDR3 here is CASSPALSYEQYF. CDR3 sequence (DNA): TGTGCCAGTAGTCCTGCCCTAAGCTACGAGCAGTACTTC.

The count of this clone is one. V and J are TRBV5-1 and TRBJ1-5; 7 bases line up with TRBD1. V lost 4 bases, J lost 4 bases, and 8 bases stayed unmatched. This CDR3 has 15 residues. Germline CDR1 and CDR2: SGHRS and YFSETQ. The DNA for the CDR3 is TGCGCCAGCAGCCCGGCAGGGGGAATTAATCAGCCCCAGCATTTT. Its protein is CASSPAGGINQPQHF.

The J gene is TRBJ1-4, the V gene TRBV19, with D unclear. The V gene's germline CDR1 is LNHDA and CDR2 SQIVND (reference sequence). With 8 bases removed from V and 5 bases from J, the gap between germline ends came to 12 bases. CDR3 length: 13 residues. The CDR3 DNA follows: TGTGCCAGTGAGGCGGTCCCCAATGAAAAACTGTTTTTT. Protein: CASEAVPNEKLFF. Supplemented by reference TRBV19 and TRBJ1-4, the full variable domain reads DGGITQSPKYLFRKEGQNVTLSCEQNLNHDAMYWYRQDPGQGLRLIYYSQIVNDFQKGDIAEGYSVSREKKESFPLTVTSAQKNPTAFYLCASEAVPNEKLFFGSGTQLSVL.

The chain carries TRBV11-2 and TRBJ1-2, with no clear D. The CDR3 consists of 13 residues. Germline assignment: CDR1 SGHAT and CDR2 FQNNGV. Trimming cost V 1 base and J 6 bases, with 9 bases left between them. The CDR3 loop is CASSLGTANGYTF. CDR3 DNA sequence: TGTGCCAGCAGCTTAGGCACAGCTAATGGCTACACCTTC.